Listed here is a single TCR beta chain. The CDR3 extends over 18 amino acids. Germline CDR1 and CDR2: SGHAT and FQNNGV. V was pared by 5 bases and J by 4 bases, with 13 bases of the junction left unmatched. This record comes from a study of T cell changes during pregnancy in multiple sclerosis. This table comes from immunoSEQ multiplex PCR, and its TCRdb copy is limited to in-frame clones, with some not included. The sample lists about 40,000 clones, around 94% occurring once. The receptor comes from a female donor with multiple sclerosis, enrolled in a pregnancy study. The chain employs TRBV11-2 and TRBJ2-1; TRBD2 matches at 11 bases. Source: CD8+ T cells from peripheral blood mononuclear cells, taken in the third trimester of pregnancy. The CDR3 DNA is TGTGCCAGCAGCGGATACAGCTCCGGGACTAGCGGATACAATGAGCAGTTCTTC. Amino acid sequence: CASSGYSSGTSGYNEQFF. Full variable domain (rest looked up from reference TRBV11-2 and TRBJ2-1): EAGVAQSPRYKIIEKRQSVAFWCNPISGHATLYWYQQILGQGPKLLIQFQNNGVVDDSQLPKDRFSAERLKGVDSTLKIQPAKLEDSAVYLCASSGYSSGTSGYNEQFFGPGTRLTVL.